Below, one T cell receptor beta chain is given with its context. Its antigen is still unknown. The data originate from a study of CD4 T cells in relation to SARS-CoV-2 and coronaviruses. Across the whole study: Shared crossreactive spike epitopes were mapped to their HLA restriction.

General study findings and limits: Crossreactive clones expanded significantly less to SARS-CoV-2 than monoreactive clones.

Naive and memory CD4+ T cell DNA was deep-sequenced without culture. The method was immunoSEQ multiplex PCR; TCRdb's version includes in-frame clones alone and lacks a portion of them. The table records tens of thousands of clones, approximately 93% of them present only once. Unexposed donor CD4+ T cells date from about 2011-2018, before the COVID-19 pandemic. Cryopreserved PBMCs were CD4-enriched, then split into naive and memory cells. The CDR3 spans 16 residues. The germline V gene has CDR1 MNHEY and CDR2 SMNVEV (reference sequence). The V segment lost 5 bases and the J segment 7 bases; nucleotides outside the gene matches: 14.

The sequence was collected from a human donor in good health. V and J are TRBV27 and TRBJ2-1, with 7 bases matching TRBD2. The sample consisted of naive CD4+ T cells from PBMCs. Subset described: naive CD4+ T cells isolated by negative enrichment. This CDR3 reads CASSRRLAVKRNEQFF. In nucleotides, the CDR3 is TGTGCCAGCAGTCGCCGCCTAGCGGTCAAAAGGAATGAGCAGTTCTTC.